The 2 T cell receptor beta chains below come from one sample, sequenced in a study of blood T cell repertoires in COVID-19 (TCRdb year 2020). Library preparation used the immunoSEQ multiplex PCR assay. TCRdb holds this immuneACCESS table with in-frame rearrangements only. Some clones are missing; in checked studies, unresolved V genes explain under half, and the rest has no known cause. Present in this sample are around 330,000 clones, 75% to 90% of which were seen just once. The top ten clonotypes cover approximately 5.2% of the sample. Sequencing input: PBMCs or T cells enriched from blood (not recorded which). The receptors come from a man in his 60s who had recovered from COVID-19.

The genes are TRBV7-3 and TRBJ1-1; a weak D match, TRBD1 (6 bases). CDR1 and CDR2 from the germline V gene are SGHTA and FQGTGA. The CDR3 runs 14 residues. Trimming took off 5 bases at V and 0 bases at J, with 10 bases between the two ends. Here the CDR3 DNA reads TGTGCCAGCAGCCTAGGACAGATGAACACTGAAGCTTTCTTT. This sequence encodes CASSLGQMNTEAFF.

V is TRBV3-1 (or the pseudogene TRBV3-2) and J is TRBJ1-6; D is possibly TRBD1 (5 bases). The ends were cut back, 1 base at V and 8 bases at J, with 12 bases in the middle. This CDR3 spans 15 amino acids. Germline assignment: CDR1 LGHDT and CDR2 YNNKEL (reference sequence). CDR3 in amino acids: CASSQGGGTHSPLHF. CDR3 sequence (DNA): TGTGCCAGCAGCCAAGGGGGAGGGACCCATTCACCCCTCCACTTT.